This TCR beta chain is drawn from a study of cytomegalovirus exposure and HLA in healthy donors. It was with 60 Vbeta and 13 Jbeta primers that the PCR ran. Assay used: immunoSEQ multiplex PCR; TCRdb lists only in-frame clones, some missing. The profile shows some 120,000 clones, 65% to 85% of them singletons. This CDR3 is 14 amino acids long. In germline, CDR1 is MDHEN, CDR2 SYDVKM. With 5 bases clipped from V and 9 bases from J, the junction kept 10 bases outside the gene matches. This clonotype was obtained from a man between 50 and 59 years old in good health and CMV-seronegative. The sequencing input was PBMCs. The rearrangement links TRBV28 to TRBJ2-1; 7 nucleotides line up with TRBD2. The CDR3 region is CASSTLAGAGEQFF. CDR3 DNA sequence: TGTGCCAGCAGTACTTTGGCGGGAGCCGGTGAGCAGTTCTTC.